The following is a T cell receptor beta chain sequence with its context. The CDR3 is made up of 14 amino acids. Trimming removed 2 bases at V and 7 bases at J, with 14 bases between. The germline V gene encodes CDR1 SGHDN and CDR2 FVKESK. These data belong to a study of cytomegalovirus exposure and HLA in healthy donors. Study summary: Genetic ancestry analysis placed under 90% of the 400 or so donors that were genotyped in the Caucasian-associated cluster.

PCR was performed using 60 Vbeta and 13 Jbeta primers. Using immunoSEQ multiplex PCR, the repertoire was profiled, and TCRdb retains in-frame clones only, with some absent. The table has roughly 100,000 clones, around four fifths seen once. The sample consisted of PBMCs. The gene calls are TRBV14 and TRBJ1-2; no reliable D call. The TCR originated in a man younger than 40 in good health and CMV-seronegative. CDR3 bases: TGTGCCAGCAGCCAATCAATGGTGTGGAGTGGCTACACCTTC. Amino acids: CASSQSMVWSGYTF.